This TCR beta chain emerged from a study of T cells in localized non-small cell lung cancer. Whole-study results and caveats: Uninvolved adjacent lung had higher T cell clonality than tumor and all other tissues. In the blood, greater T cell density corresponded to longer overall survival.

Per the germline V gene, CDR1 is SGHRS and CDR2 is YFSETQ. The CDR3 spans 11 residues. V gave up 2 bases and J gave up 7 bases, with 3 bases separating them. Using immunoSEQ multiplex PCR, the repertoire was profiled, and TCRdb retains in-frame clones only, with some absent. There are around 16,000 clones in the sample; roughly four fifths occur only once, and 30% lies in the top ten. This clone was detected once. The antigen is unknown. This specimen was peripheral blood, taken before any cancer treatment. This rearrangement joins TRBV5-1 to TRBJ2-2; D unclear. The clonotype was recovered from a male donor older than 55 with stage I lung adenocarcinoma. The chain's CDR3 is CASSLIGELFF. The CDR3 DNA reads TGCGCCAGCAGCTTAATCGGGGAGCTGTTTTTT.